Detailed here is one T cell receptor (beta chain). One junction end does not reproduce the germline sequence, and a read error may be involved. This sample was included in a study of control samples from healthy donors and cancer patients. Germline V CDR1 and CDR2: MNHEY, SVGAGI. The CDR3 runs 12 residues. TCRdb's table, derived via immunoSEQ multiplex PCR, lists solely in-frame clones and lacks some. The sample has about 150,000 clones; roughly 94% are singletons. This TCR derives from a man aged 55 to 70 with colorectal cancer. The sample taken for sequencing was PBMCs. V and J are TRBV6-5 and TRBJ1-2; D is possibly TRBD1 (6 bases). The CDR3 bases are TGCGTCACGGGGGGGCTTGGGAATGGCTACACCTTC. It codes for CVTGGLGNGYTF.